This T cell receptor (beta chain) emerged from a study of shared clonotypes between healthy human individuals. Per the study methods: Sequence data from immunoSEQ were junction-only and lacked quality scores; consequently, filtering differed. The assay was immunoSEQ multiplex PCR, and TCRdb's table has in-frame clones only and misses some. V and J calls and clone size follow that table, whereas D and trimming were derived from the DNA. The sample comprises about 710,000 clones, over 55% of which are singletons, and over 1.5% rests with the top ten. The donor population consisted of healthy HIV-negative adults with no recent acute infections or vaccinations. In regard to this clone: Other DNA sequences in this sample translate to the same CDR3.

This CDR3 has 17 amino acids. V dropped 4 bases and J dropped 0; count of bases not matched to a gene: 8. The V gene's germline CDR1 is SGHKS and CDR2 YYEKEE (reference sequence). Sequences were obtained from memory CD4+ T cells sorted from blood. Subset: CD45RA-negative fraction. This TCR derives from a woman aged 25 to 45 in good health. The rearrangement joins TRBV5-5 to TRBJ1-5; TRBD1 matches at 9 bases. Here the CDR3 DNA reads TGTGCCAGCAGCGGGGGGACAGGGTCTTATAGCAATCAGCCCCAGCATTTT. Its translation: CASSGGTGSYSNQPQHF.